Below are 18 T cell receptor beta chains sequenced from a single sample in a study of T cells after posttransplantation cyclophosphamide. The method was immunoSEQ multiplex PCR; TCRdb's version includes in-frame clones alone and lacks a portion of them. Of around 30,000 clones listed, roughly 90% are singletons. Input material: PBMCs. The source of these receptors is a man in his forties or fifties.

V is TRBV6-5 and J is TRBJ1-2; 8 nucleotides line up with TRBD1. Germline lookup yields CDR1 MNHEY and CDR2 SVGAGI. This CDR3 is 14 amino acids long. Trimming at V came to 5 bases and at J to 6 bases, leaving 8 bases not matched to a gene. The CDR3 DNA reads TGTGCCAGCAGTGCCAGGGGGCGCCCTCATGGCTACACCTTC. Residues: CASSARGRPHGYTF.

This chain connects TRBV20-1 to TRBJ2-2; D ambiguous. The V gene lost 5 bases and the J gene lost 4 bases, with 5 bases spanning the gap. CDR3 length: 11 residues. Germline lookup yields CDR1 DFQATT and CDR2 SNEGSKA (reference sequence). The CDR3 sequence is CSAFLTGELFF. The CDR3 coding sequence is TGCAGTGCTTTTCTCACCGGGGAGCTGTTTTTT.

J is TRBJ2-2 and V is TRBV7-6; no reliable D call. The CDR3 loop spans 16 amino acids. Trimming left V 2 bases short and J 0 bases short, with 10 bases between. CDR1 SGHVS and CDR2 FNYEAQ come from the germline V gene. CDR3 coding DNA: TGTGCCAGCAGCTTATTTTACACAACGAACACCGGGGAGCTGTTTTTT. It codes for CASSLFYTTNTGELFF.

V gene TRBV19 combines with J gene TRBJ2-3; D unresolved. The V and J ends lost 5 bases and 6 bases respectively, with 15 bases between them. The germline V gene has CDR1 LNHDA and CDR2 SQIVND (reference sequence). The CDR3 is 14 residues long. The CDR3 sequence: CASSSRSTDDTQYF. The CDR3 DNA follows: TGTGCCAGTAGTTCCCGCTCAACAGACGATACGCAGTATTTT.

In this sample, this clone turned up once. The V call is TRBV18, the J call TRBJ1-1, with TRBD1 as a possible D gene (6 bases). V shed 3 bases and J shed 1 base, with 9 bases lying between them. CDR3 size: 14 residues. The germline CDR1 and CDR2 sequences are KGHSH and LQKENI. CDR3 amino acids: CASSPTTGNTEAFF. The DNA of the CDR3 is TGTGCCAGCTCACCCACGACAGGGAACACTGAAGCTTTCTTT.

V is TRBV6-5 and J is TRBJ1-1; D is undetermined. The CDR3 is 13 residues long. V lost 11 bases, J lost 7 bases, and 20 bases lay in between. From germline, CDR1 is MNHEY and CDR2 SVGAGI. CDR3 sequence reads: CAVHRELELEAFF. In nucleotides, the CDR3 is TGTGCCGTTCATAGGGAGTTGGAACTTGAAGCTTTCTTT.

This clone was seen more than once but under ten times. This sample also contains other DNA sequences that code for the same CDR3. The chain joins TRBV5-1 to TRBJ1-3; no clear D gene. V was trimmed by 0 bases and J by 2 bases, leaving 6 bases between them. CDR3 size: 14 residues. The germline gives CDR1 SGHRS, CDR2 YFSETQ. For the CDR3, the DNA is TGCGCCAGCAGCTTGGATTTAGCTGGAAACACCATATATTTT. Amino acids: CASSLDLAGNTIYF.

J is TRBJ2-3 and V is TRBV7-3; 8 nucleotides agree with TRBD2. Germline V gene sequence: CDR1 SGHTA, CDR2 FQGTGA. This CDR3 is 14 amino acids long. J gave up 1 base and V 6 bases, and 3 bases lay outside the gene matches. In nucleotides, the CDR3 is TGTGCCAGCAGGAAACTAGCGGGCACAGATACGCAGTATTTT. It is translated as CASRKLAGTDTQYF. Combining the CDR3 with reference TRBV7-3 and TRBJ2-3 gives the whole variable domain GAGVSQTPSNKVTEKGKYVELRCDPISGHTALYWYRQSLGQGPEFLIYFQGTGAADDSGLPNDRFFAVRPEGSVSTLKIQRTERGDSAVYLCASRKLAGTDTQYFGPGTRLTVL.

The chain has TRBV2 and TRBJ2-7, with 8 bases fitting TRBD1. V was pared by 8 bases and J by 4 bases, with 7 bases of the junction left unmatched. The CDR3 extends over 13 amino acids. Germline V lookup: CDR1 SNHLY, CDR2 FYNNEI. CDR3 DNA sequence: TGTGCCAGCGGACAGGGTCCTTCTTACGAGCAGTACTTC. Protein: CASGQGPSYEQYF. The variable domain in full, completed from reference TRBV2 and TRBJ2-7, reads EPEVTQTPSHQVTQMGQEVILRCVPISNHLYFYWYRQILGQKVEFLVSFYNNEISEKSEIFDDQFSVERPDGSNFTLKIRSTKLEDSAMYFCASGQGPSYEQYFGPGTRLTVT.

The chain carries TRBV19 and TRBJ2-1; 9 nucleotides match TRBD2. The CDR3 length is 15 residues. The trim removed 6 bases at V and 8 bases at J, leaving 11 bases unmatched. The germline gives CDR1 LNHDA, CDR2 SQIVND (reference sequence). The CDR3 region has the DNA TGTGCCAGTAGCCCCTCGGGCGGGGGGGGGTATGAGCAGTTCTTC. Its translation is CASSPSGGGGYEQFF.

This chain uses TRBV19 with TRBJ1-2; 7 bases line up with TRBD1. After removal of 7 bases from V and 4 bases from J, the junction contained 12 bases not matched to a gene. Germline assignment: CDR1 LNHDA and CDR2 SQIVND (reference sequence). This CDR3 is 15 amino acids long. The CDR3 DNA follows: TGTGCCAGTACCATGAGAGGGGACAGCTTCTATGGCTACACCTTC. It yields the protein CASTMRGDSFYGYTF.

The V gene is TRBV5-4, the J gene TRBJ2-3, with 9 nucleotides matching TRBD1. Trimming at V came to 4 bases and at J to 4 bases, leaving 7 bases not matched to a gene. From germline, CDR1 is SGHNT and CDR2 YYREEE (reference sequence). The CDR3 runs 15 residues. This CDR3 reads CASSPGTGSADTQYF. CDR3 sequence (DNA): TGTGCCAGCAGCCCGGGGACAGGGTCAGCAGATACGCAGTATTTT.

The rearrangement links TRBV5-1 to TRBJ2-1; 8 positions match TRBD2. With 2 bases clipped from V and 4 bases from J, the junction kept 2 bases outside the gene matches. Germline assignment: CDR1 SGHRS and CDR2 YFSETQ. This CDR3 contains 14 residues. The CDR3 reads CASSFGTSYNEQFF. The CDR3, as DNA: TGCGCCAGCAGCTTTGGGACTAGTTACAATGAGCAGTTCTTC. The whole variable domain, filled in from reference TRBV5-1 and TRBJ2-1, reads KAGVTQTPRYLIKTRGQQVTLSCSPISGHRSVSWYQQTPGQGLQFLFEYFSETQRNKGNFPGRFSGRQFSNSRSEMNVSTLELGDSALYLCASSFGTSYNEQFFGPGTRLTVL.

The V call is TRBV27, the J call TRBJ2-4, with a weak D call TRBD1 (5 bases). CDR3 length: 17 amino acids. V lost 3 bases, J lost 1 base, and 16 bases lay in between. CDR1 and CDR2 (germline): MNHEY, SMNVEV (reference sequence). CDR3 bases: TGTGCCAGCAGTTTCCTCAGGGAATCCTCGGCCAAAAACATTCAGTACTTC. It specifies CASSFLRESSAKNIQYF.

The J gene is TRBJ2-7, the V gene TRBV27; D is ambiguous. The CDR3 runs to 13 residues. Germline V gene data show CDR1 as MNHEY and CDR2 as SMNVEV (reference sequence). The V end lost 2 bases, the J end lost 0 bases, and 5 bases lay between the germline ends. CDR3 DNA: TGTGCCAGCAGTTTAAAACACTCCTACGAGCAGTACTTC. Its translation: CASSLKHSYEQYF.

The V and J genes are TRBV9 and TRBJ1-4; D is possibly TRBD1 (5 bases). From germline, CDR1 is SGDLS and CDR2 YYNGEE. The CDR3 spans 15 residues. V lost 2 bases to trimming and J lost 5 bases, with 13 bases between them. The DNA of the CDR3 is TGTGCCAGCAGCGTCCGGGCAGGGAGGAATGAAAAACTGTTTTTT. It translates to CASSVRAGRNEKLFF. Supplemented by reference TRBV9 and TRBJ1-4, the full variable domain reads DSGVTQTPKHLITATGQRVTLRCSPRSGDLSVYWYQQSLDQGLQFLIQYYNGEERAKGNILERFSAQQFPDLHSELNLSSLELGDSALYFCASSVRAGRNEKLFFGSGTQLSVL.

The CDR3 nucleotides are TGTGCCAGCAGCCCCAGAGGGGGCAGCTCACCCCTCCACTTT. It translates to CASSPRGGSSPLHF. This chain joins TRBV7-9 and TRBJ1-6, with 7 nucleotides matching TRBD1. After removal of 5 bases from V and 10 bases from J, the junction contained 8 bases not matched to a gene. This CDR3 is built from 14 residues. From germline, CDR1 is SEHNR and CDR2 FQNEAQ (reference sequence).

The chain has TRBV5-1 and TRBJ1-6, with 8 bases matching TRBD1. CDR3 length: 17 residues. Germline lookup yields CDR1 SGHRS and CDR2 YFSETQ. Trimming removed 0 bases from V and 3 bases from J; junction bases left unmatched: 5. The CDR3 coding sequence is TGCGCCAGCAGCTTGGGGGCAGGGGGCGTCTATAATTCACCCCTCCACTTT. This translates into CASSLGAGGVYNSPLHF. Full variable domain (rest looked up from reference TRBV5-1 and TRBJ1-6): KAGVTQTPRYLIKTRGQQVTLSCSPISGHRSVSWYQQTPGQGLQFLFEYFSETQRNKGNFPGRFSGRQFSNSRSEMNVSTLELGDSALYLCASSLGAGGVYNSPLHFGNGTRLTVT.